This is a list of T cell receptor beta chains from one sample in a study of control samples from healthy donors and cancer patients. The data were produced by immunoSEQ multiplex PCR, yet TCRdb's version contains in-frame clones alone and is incomplete. The table includes 400,000 to 500,000 clones, 80% to 95% detected once. The sample consisted of PBMCs. Receptor source: a man aged 40-49 years with head and neck cancer. Both conserved end residues are part of each CDR3. Each record gives: D gene, clone size, V gene, J gene, CDR3 DNA, CDR3 protein. D genes are given only for firm matches. Clone size is not always given. Where it is, it says once, few, many or a class for expanded clones.

-	-	TRBV5-1	TRBJ2-2	TGCGCCAGCAGCTTGGAGGGAGTCGGGGAGCTGTTTTTT	CASSLEGVGELFF
-	few	TRBV2	TRBJ2-1	TGTGCCAGCAGTGAAGGGGCTAGATATTCCTACAATGAGCAGTTCTTC	CASSEGARYSYNEQFF
-	-	TRBV27	TRBJ2-1	TGTGCCAGCAGTTCCTTCGGGATCCGCAACTACAATGAGCAGTTCTTC	CASSSFGIRNYNEQFF
TRBD2	-	TRBV5-6	TRBJ2-7	TGTGCCAGCAGCTTCCCGGGACTAGCGGGATTCTACGAGCAGTACTTC	CASSFPGLAGFYEQYF
-	-	TRBV28	TRBJ1-3	TGTGCCAGCAGTTGGGATAGTAGAAACACCATATATTTT	CASSWDSRNTIYF
-	-	TRBV4-3	TRBJ1-1	TGCGCCAGCAGCCGCAGCTCCGGGACGAACACTGAAGCTTTCTTT	CASSRSSGTNTEAFF
-	-	TRBV19	TRBJ2-1	TGTGCCAGTAGTATTACTCCCAAGGGTAAACCATACAATGAGCAGTTCTTC	CASSITPKGKPYNEQFF
-	-	TRBV7-9	TRBJ2-1	TGTGCCGGCGGGGCTGCCCCCGATGATAATGAGCAGTTCTTC	CAGGAAPDDNEQFF
TRBD1	-	TRBV11-2	TRBJ2-7	TGTGCCAGCAGCACCGGGACAGGGTACGAGCAGTACTTC	CASSTGTGYEQYF
-	-	TRBV11-3	TRBJ2-1	TGTGCCAGCAGCTTAGACGGGAGCTCCTACAATGAGCAGTTCTTC	CASSLDGSSYNEQFF
-	-	TRBV10-2	TRBJ2-7	TGCGCCAGCAGTGAGTCGAAGGGATGGGGCGAGCAGTACTTC	CASSESKGWGEQYF
-	-	TRBV11-2	TRBJ1-2	TGTGCCAGCAGCCTGGGGAGCTCGGTTGATGGCTACACCTTC	CASSLGSSVDGYTF
TRBD1	-	TRBV7-2	TRBJ1-6	TGTGCCAGCAGCTTGAGACAGGGTCAGTCACCCCTCCACTTT	CASSLRQGQSPLHF
-	-	TRBV7-2	TRBJ1-1	TGTGCCAGCAACCCAGGGATTGTGCACACTGAAGCTTTCTTT	CASNPGIVHTEAFF
TRBD1	-	TRBV27	TRBJ2-7	TGTGCCAGCAGTTGGGACAGAGGCTCCTACGAGCAGTACTTC	CASSWDRGSYEQYF
-	-	TRBV10-2	TRBJ2-2	TGCGCCAGCAGTCGCGTAGACGGGGAGCTGTTTTTT	CASSRVDGELFF
-	once	TRBV3-1/TRBV3-2	TRBJ2-6	TGTGCCAGCAGCGAAAAATCCTTTAGGTTTAATAGTAGGATGGCTGGGGCCAACGTCCTGACTTTC	CASSEKSFRFNSRMAGANVLTF
-	once	TRBV5-6	TRBJ1-5	TGTGCCAGCAGTTTTGGTACGGGTCGCAATCAGCCCCAGCATTTT	CASSFGTGRNQPQHF
TRBD2	-	TRBV27	TRBJ2-5	TGTGCCAGCGGCACGGGGGGCCAAGAGACCCAGTACTTC	CASGTGGQETQYF
TRBD2	-	TRBV7-2	TRBJ2-7	TGTGCCAGCAGCCCCGCGGGAGGGACAGCTTACGAGCAGTACTTC	CASSPAGGTAYEQYF
-	-	TRBV3-1/TRBV3-2	TRBJ1-2	TGTGCCAGCAGCCAAGTTGGCGGCTACACCTTC	CASSQVGGYTF
TRBD1	-	TRBV6-5	TRBJ1-5	TGTGCCAGCTACGGGACAGGAGGCAATCAGCCCCAGCATTTT	CASYGTGGNQPQHF
-	-	TRBV2	TRBJ2-2	TGTGCCAGCAGTGAGAGGGTAACGAACACCGGGGAGCTGTTTTTT	CASSERVTNTGELFF
-	-	TRBV20-1	TRBJ2-5	TGCAGTGCTAGTTTGACAGAGCAAGAGACCCAGTACTTC	CSASLTEQETQYF
-	-	TRBV9	TRBJ2-3	TGTGCCAGCAGCTTTCTCGGACGGTACACAGATACGCAGTATTTT	CASSFLGRYTDTQYF
-	once	TRBV5-1	TRBJ1-1	TGCGCCAGCAGCCAAACAGCGAACACTGAAGCTTTCTTT	CASSQTANTEAFF
-	-	TRBV11-2	TRBJ1-6	TGTGCCAGCAGCCCCGGGCCAGTGGATTCACCCCTCCACTTT	CASSPGPVDSPLHF
TRBD2	-	TRBV6-1	TRBJ2-5	TGTGCCAGCAGTGCCTCGCTAGCGGGGGATGTAGAGACCCAGTACTTC	CASSASLAGDVETQYF
-	-	TRBV5-1	TRBJ1-1	TGCGCCAGCAGCTTGGAATCCGGGTGGGTCATAGCTTTCTTT	CASSLESGWVIAFF
TRBD2	-	TRBV9	TRBJ2-1	TGTGCCAGCAGCGACCGGACTAGCGGGGGATACAATGAGCAGTTCTTC	CASSDRTSGGYNEQFF
-	few	TRBV28	TRBJ1-5	TGTGCCAGCAGCCGCACCGCTGGAGGTCAGCCCCAGCATTTT	CASSRTAGGQPQHF
-	-	TRBV5-8	TRBJ1-1	TGTGCCAGCAGCTTGGGGGCATGGGACACTGAAGCTTTCTTT	CASSLGAWDTEAFF
TRBD1	once	TRBV7-2	TRBJ1-6	TGTGCCAGCACTCTGTTCGGACAGGGAGCCTCACCCCTCCACTTT	CASTLFGQGASPLHF
-	-	TRBV7-2	TRBJ1-1	TGTGCCAGCAGCTTAGGGCTAGGGGTACCTGAAGCTTTCTTT	CASSLGLGVPEAFF
TRBD2	-	TRBV7-9	TRBJ2-7	TGTGCCAGCAGCCTCGACATTACTAGCGTCTCCTACGAGCAGTACTTC	CASSLDITSVSYEQYF
-	-	TRBV5-6	TRBJ2-5	TGTGCCAGCAGCTTGCTGGGTTCGACAGAGACCCAGTACTTC	CASSLLGSTETQYF
-	-	TRBV28	TRBJ1-5	TGTGCCAGCTCAGGGCGCCTCGGATCTGGCAATCAGCCCCAGCATTTT	CASSGRLGSGNQPQHF
TRBD1	-	TRBV12-5	TRBJ1-2	TGTGCTAGTGGTTTGGGAGATACGGGACAGGGCTATGGCTACACCTTC	CASGLGDTGQGYGYTF
TRBD1	few	TRBV18	TRBJ1-4	TGTGCCAGCTCACCCCAAGGGGGCCCTAATGAAAAACTGTTTTTT	CASSPQGGPNEKLFF
TRBD1	few	TRBV5-6	TRBJ1-5	TGTGCCAGCAGCGCGACAGGGGATAGCAATCAGCCCCAGCATTTT	CASSATGDSNQPQHF
TRBD1	-	TRBV27	TRBJ1-5	TGTGCCAGCAGTTTTGGCAGGGGGAATCAGCCCCAGCATTTT	CASSFGRGNQPQHF
-	-	TRBV6-6	TRBJ1-2	TGTGCCAGCAGTCGTACGACAGGCAGCCTATTAGGGCGAATTGGCTACACCTTC	CASSRTTGSLLGRIGYTF
TRBD2	-	TRBV28	TRBJ2-2	TGTGCCAGCAGCCCCGGGACTAGCGGGTTCAGGACCGGGGAGCTGTTTTTT	CASSPGTSGFRTGELFF